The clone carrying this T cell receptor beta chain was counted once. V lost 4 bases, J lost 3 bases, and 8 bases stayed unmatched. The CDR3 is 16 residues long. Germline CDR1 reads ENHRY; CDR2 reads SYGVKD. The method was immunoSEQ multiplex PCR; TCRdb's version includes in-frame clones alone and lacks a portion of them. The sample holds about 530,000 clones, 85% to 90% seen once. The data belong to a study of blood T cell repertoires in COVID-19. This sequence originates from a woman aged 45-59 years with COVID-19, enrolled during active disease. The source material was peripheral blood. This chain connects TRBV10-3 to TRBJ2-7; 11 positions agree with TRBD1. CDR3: CAISVNQGTGGYEQYF. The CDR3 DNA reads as TGTGCCATCAGTGTAAACCAAGGGACAGGGGGCTACGAGCAGTACTTC.